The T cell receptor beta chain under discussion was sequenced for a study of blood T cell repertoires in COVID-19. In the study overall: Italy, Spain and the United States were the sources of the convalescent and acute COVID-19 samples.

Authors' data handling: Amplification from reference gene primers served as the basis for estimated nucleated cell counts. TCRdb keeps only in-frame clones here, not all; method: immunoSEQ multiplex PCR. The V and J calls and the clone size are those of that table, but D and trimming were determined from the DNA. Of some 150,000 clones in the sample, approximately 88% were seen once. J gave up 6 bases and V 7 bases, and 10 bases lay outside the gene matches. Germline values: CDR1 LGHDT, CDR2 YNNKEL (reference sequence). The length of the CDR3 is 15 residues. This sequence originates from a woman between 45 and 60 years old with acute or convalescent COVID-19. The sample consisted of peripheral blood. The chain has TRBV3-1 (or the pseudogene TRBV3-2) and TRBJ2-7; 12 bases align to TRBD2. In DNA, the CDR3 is TGTGCCAGCACCACCGGGACTAGCGGGTATATCGAGCAGTACTTC. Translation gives CASTTGTSGYIEQYF.